The sample holds many counts of the clone carrying this T cell receptor (beta chain). Its specificity is unknown. Healthy Caucasians supplied all donations. This sample stems from a study of identical twins. The study's findings and limits: Analyses of zero insertions could be partly confounded by invariant MAIT and iNKT cells. While abundant cord blood beta clonotypes carried fewer insertions, memory repertoires showed no such pattern.

The length of the CDR3 is 15 residues. Germline loops: CDR1 SQVTM, CDR2 ANQGSEA. Between the trimmed V and J ends, which lost 3 bases and 4 bases, there was a span of 15 bases. Each cDNA held unique molecular identifiers, and template switching gave it a universal primer site. Using its own MiXCR run on the 5' RACE reads, TCRdb lists one record per CDR3 protein. The table shows 150,000 or so distinct CDR3 sequences, with around 3.4% occurring only once. The sample was memory T cells sorted from blood. The genes are TRBV29-1 and TRBJ2-2; D tentatively reads TRBD1 or TRBD2 (5 bases each). The origin of this receptor is a man aged 18 to 30 in good health. The CDR3 DNA reads as TGCAGCGTTGAGGGGCGGCCTCGGGGCACCGGGGAGCTGTTTTTT. This sequence encodes CSVEGRPRGTGELFF.